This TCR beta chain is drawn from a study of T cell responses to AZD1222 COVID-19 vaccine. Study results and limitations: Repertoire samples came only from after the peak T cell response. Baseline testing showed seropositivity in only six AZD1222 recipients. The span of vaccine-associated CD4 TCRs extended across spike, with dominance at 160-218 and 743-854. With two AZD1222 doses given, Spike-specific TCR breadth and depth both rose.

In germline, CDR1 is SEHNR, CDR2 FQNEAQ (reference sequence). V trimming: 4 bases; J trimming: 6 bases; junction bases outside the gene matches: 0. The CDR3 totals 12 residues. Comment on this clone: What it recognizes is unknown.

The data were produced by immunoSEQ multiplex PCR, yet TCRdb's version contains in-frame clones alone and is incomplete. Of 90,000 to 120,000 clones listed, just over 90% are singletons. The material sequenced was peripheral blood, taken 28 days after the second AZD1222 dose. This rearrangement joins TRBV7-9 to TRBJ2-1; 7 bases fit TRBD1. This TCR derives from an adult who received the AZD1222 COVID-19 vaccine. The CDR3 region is CASSSGGNEQFF. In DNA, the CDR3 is TGTGCCAGCAGCTCAGGGGGCAATGAGCAGTTCTTC.